The 16 T cell receptor beta chains below were found in one sample sequenced in a study of T cells in women clearing cervical HPV infection. The repertoire was sequenced with immunoSEQ multiplex PCR; TCRdb's copy has only in-frame clones and lacks some. Here the sample table reports 25,000 to 35,000 clones. Sequenced: blood buffy coat. These receptors all come from a woman between 18 and 70 years old with a cervical HPV16 infection that either progressed to CIN3+ or cleared (not recorded which).

On this clone itself: The missing CDR3 end, 3 residues past where the read stops, is filled in from the germline J gene. The chain is built from TRBV7-6 and TRBJ2-4; 8 bases fit TRBD1. V trimming: 2 bases; J trimming: 1 base; junction bases outside the gene matches: 7. The V gene's germline CDR1 is SGHVS and CDR2 FNYEAQ. CDR3 length equals 17 residues. The part of the CDR3 DNA that was read is TGTGCCAGCAGCTTAACGACAGGGGATTCGGCCAAAAACATT. Translated: CASSLTTGDSAKNI. The CDR3 in its entirety is CASSLTTGDSAKNIQYF.

On this clone itself: From the germline J gene comes the end of the CDR3, since the read stops 3 residues before it. The rearrangement links TRBV30 to TRBJ1-1; no clear D gene. The germline V and J ends were trimmed by 2 bases and 4 bases, with 8 bases remaining between them. Germline V gene sequence: CDR1 GTSNPN, CDR2 SVGIG (reference sequence). The CDR3 runs to 12 residues. The sequenced CDR3 bases are TGTGCCTGGAGTTTAGGGTCCACTGAA. Its translation is CAWSLGSTE. The complete CDR3 protein is CAWSLGSTEAFF.

Concerning this clone: The read ends 3 residues early relative to the CDR3; the germline J gene fills the gap. This rearrangement joins TRBV4-1 to TRBJ1-1; no definite D call. This CDR3 region has 15 residues. CDR1 is MGHRA and CDR2 is YSYEKL in the germline V gene. Trimming took 0 bases from V and 0 from J, leaving 8 bases between them. The CDR3 sequence: CASSQDSVMNTEAFF. The CDR3 DNA, read in part, is TGCGCCAGCAGCCAAGATTCAGTGATGAACACTGAA.

A remark on this clone: The read halts 3 residues ahead of the CDR3 end, with the missing end drawn from the germline J gene. The chain joins TRBV5-4 to TRBJ2-5; the match to TRBD2 covers 7 bases. The CDR3 is 15 residues long. Losses at the gene ends were 2 bases for V and 5 bases for J; bases not matched to a gene: 9. Per the germline V gene, CDR1 is SGHNT and CDR2 is YYREEE (reference sequence). The sequenced part of the CDR3 DNA is TGTGCCAGCAGCTTCACAGCGGGGAGGGGCGAGACC. Translation: CASSFTAGRGET. The whole CDR3 sequence is CASSFTAGRGETQYF.

As to this clone: The CDR3 extends 3 residues past the end of the read, so its final part is completed from the germline J gene. This sample includes further DNA sequences coding for the same CDR3. This sequence joins TRBV4-1 and TRBJ2-5; 10 nucleotides agree with TRBD2. The V gene end was trimmed by 4 bases and the J gene end by 4 bases; junction bases not matched to a gene: 9. The V gene's germline CDR1 is MGHRA and CDR2 YSYEKL. This CDR3 comprises 16 residues. The CDR3 DNA, read in part, is TGCGCCAGCAGCCCCCGGGGGCTAGCGGGGGCAGAGACC. As protein: CASSPRGLAGAET. The whole CDR3 sequence reads CASSPRGLAGAETQYF.

Turning to this clone: The read gets to within 3 residues of the CDR3 end, and the germline J gene fills in the rest. V and J are TRBV6-1 and TRBJ1-2; tentative D call: TRBD1 (6 bases). This CDR3 region has 13 residues. Germline CDR1 is MNHNS and CDR2 is SASEGT. The CDR3 protein is CASSEKETGVYTF. The covered CDR3 bases are TGTGCCAGCAGTGAAAAGGAGACAGGAGTC.

For this clone: The read terminates 3 residues before the CDR3 end, so the remaining end is supplied by the germline J gene. This chain links TRBV29-1 with TRBJ2-4; D is unresolved. This CDR3 has 13 residues. Per germline, CDR1 SQVTM and CDR2 ANQGSEA. The DNA read from the CDR3 is TGCAGCGTTGAAGAGAGGTCGAACTATGGT. As protein: CSVEERSNYG. The CDR3 reads in full as CSVEERSNYGQYF.

Note on this clone: The read stops 3 residues short of the end of the CDR3; the missing end is completed from the germline J gene. The chain uses TRBV28 and TRBJ2-5, with a possible D match to TRBD2 (6 bases). Trimming stripped 4 bases from V and 2 bases from J, with 11 bases between. CDR1 and CDR2 from the germline V gene are MDHEN and SYDVKM. The CDR3 contains 14 residues. This CDR3 is CASSWGEAQETQYF. CDR3 DNA, as far as it was read: TGTGCCAGCAGTTGGGGGGAGGCACAAGAGACC.

Turning to this clone: With the read ending 3 residues before the CDR3 end, the germline J gene is used to fill in that end. V usage is TRBV9 and J usage is TRBJ1-1; 9 nucleotides match TRBD1. Trimming removed 4 bases from V and 1 base from J; junction bases left unmatched: 8. CDR3 size: 16 residues. Germline V gene data show CDR1 as SGDLS and CDR2 as YYNGEE. The CDR3 is CASSPTTGQGNTEAFF. The covered CDR3 bases are TGTGCCAGCAGCCCAACAACGGGACAGGGGAACACTGAA.

Turning to this clone: The read comes to an end 3 residues before the CDR3 does, leaving the germline J gene to fill in the end. The rearrangement uses TRBV11-3 and TRBJ2-1, with TRBD1 identical over 8 bases. Germline V gives CDR1 SGHNT, CDR2 YENEEA. The CDR3 loop spans 15 amino acids. J gave up 4 bases and V 2 bases, and 4 bases lay outside the gene matches. Here the CDR3 reads CASSLRTGPYNEQFF. CDR3 bases read: TGTGCCAGCAGCTTAAGGACAGGGCCTTACAATGAG.

The chain's CDR3 is CASSTGVADTQYF. The sequenced CDR3 bases are TGCGCCAGCTCTACAGGGGTGGCAGATACG. The rearrangement uses TRBV5-1 and TRBJ2-3; 7 bases align to TRBD1. With the read ending 3 residues before the CDR3 end, the germline J gene is used to fill in that end. J was trimmed by 4 bases and V by 7 bases; bases with no gene match: 6. The germline gives CDR1 SGHRS, CDR2 YFSETQ. This CDR3 comprises 13 residues.

Comment on this clone: The read comes to an end 3 residues before the CDR3 does, leaving the germline J gene to fill in the end. This chain links TRBV30 with TRBJ2-7; 8 nucleotides agree with TRBD1. Unmatched junction bases numbered 6, after V lost 3 bases and J lost 5 bases. The CDR3 runs to 13 residues. CDR1 GTSNPN and CDR2 SVGIG come from the germline V gene (reference sequence). The CDR3: CAWSQGAQNEQYF. The sequenced part of the CDR3 DNA is TGTGCCTGGAGCCAGGGGGCGCAGAACGAG.

Comments on this clone: The read ends 3 residues shy of where the CDR3 ends; the end is completed using the germline J gene. The chain employs TRBV7-8 and TRBJ1-2; 8 bases align to TRBD1. The CDR3 loop spans 13 amino acids. CDR1 is SGHVS and CDR2 is FQNEAQ in the germline V gene. V was pared by 3 bases and J by 4 bases, with 1 base of the junction left unmatched. CDR3 region: CASSLGTGYGYTF. The sequenced CDR3 bases are TGTGCCAGCAGCTTGGGGACAGGCTATGGC.

A note on this clone: The read terminates 3 residues ahead of where the CDR3 ends, so the germline J gene completes it. This chain connects TRBV10-2 to TRBJ1-6, with TRBD1 as a possible D gene (5 bases). V lost 2 bases to trimming and J lost 3 bases, with 8 bases between them. Germline CDR1 WSHSY, CDR2 SAAADI. The CDR3 is made up of 15 amino acids. The sequenced CDR3 bases are TGCGCCAGCAGTGAGCCCAGGGTCTATAATTCACCC. This codes for CASSEPRVYNSP. The full CDR3 is CASSEPRVYNSPLHF.

Notes on this clone: Coverage ceases 3 residues before the CDR3 finishes, and the germline J gene fills in the end. The J gene is TRBJ2-7, the V gene TRBV15; D is uncertain. Trimming stripped 0 bases from V and 0 bases from J, with 9 bases between. The germline gives CDR1 LNHNV, CDR2 YYDKDF (reference sequence). The CDR3 is 15 amino acids. The sequenced CDR3 bases are TGTGCCACCAGCAGAGATCGCGGCCTCTCCTACGAG. Translating gives CATSRDRGLSYE. The full CDR3 protein reads CATSRDRGLSYEQYF.

On this clone: The CDR3 extends 3 residues past the end of the read, so its final part is completed from the germline J gene. This sequence joins TRBV10-3 and TRBJ1-2; no clear D gene. Germline-derived CDR1 and CDR2 are ENHRY and SYGVKD. The CDR3 has 12 amino acids. CDR3 loop: CAISEDQAGYTF. The CDR3 bases that were read are TGTGCCATCAGTGAGGACCAAGCGGGC.